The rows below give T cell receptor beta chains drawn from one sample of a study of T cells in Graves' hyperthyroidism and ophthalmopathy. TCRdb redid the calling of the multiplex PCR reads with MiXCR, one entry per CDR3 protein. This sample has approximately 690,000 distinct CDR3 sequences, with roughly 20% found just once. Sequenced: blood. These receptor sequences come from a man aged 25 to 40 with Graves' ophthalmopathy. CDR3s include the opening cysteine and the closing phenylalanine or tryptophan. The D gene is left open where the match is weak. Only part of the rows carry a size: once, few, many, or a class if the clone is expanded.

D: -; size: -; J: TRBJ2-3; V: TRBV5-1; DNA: TGCGCCAGCAGCTTGATGGGGGGTTGGACAGATACGCAGTATTTT; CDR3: CASSLMGGWTDTQYF
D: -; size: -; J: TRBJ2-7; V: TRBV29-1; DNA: TGCAGCGTTGTCATTACTTACGAGCAGTACTTC; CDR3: CSVVITYEQYF
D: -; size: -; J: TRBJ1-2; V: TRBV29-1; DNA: TGCAGCGTTAGCCGGGACATAAGTGACTACACCTTC; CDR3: CSVSRDISDYTF
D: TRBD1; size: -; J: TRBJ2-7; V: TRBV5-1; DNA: TGCGCCAGCGGCCACGGACAGGGGGGGTCCTACGAGCAGTACTTC; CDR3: CASGHGQGGSYEQYF
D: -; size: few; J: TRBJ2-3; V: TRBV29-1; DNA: TGCAGCGTTGAGCGGGGGCAAGGAGATACGCAGTATTTT; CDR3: CSVERGQGDTQYF
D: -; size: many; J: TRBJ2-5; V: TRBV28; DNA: TGTGCCAGTAAAAGGGTAGAGGTGCAAAAAGAGACCCAGTACTTC; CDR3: CASKRVEVQKETQYF
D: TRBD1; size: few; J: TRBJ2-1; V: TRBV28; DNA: TGTGCCAGCAGTTCACCCGGGACAGACTCTTACAATGAGCAGTTCTTC; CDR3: CASSSPGTDSYNEQFF
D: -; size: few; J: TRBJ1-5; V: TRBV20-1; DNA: TGCAGTGCTAATAAAGGCGACAGCAATCAGCCCCAGCATTTT; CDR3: CSANKGDSNQPQHF
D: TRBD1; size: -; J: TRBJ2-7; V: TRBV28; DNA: TGTGCCTGCAGGGGGACAGGGGGACGTCACGAGCAGTACTTC; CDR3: CACRGTGGRHEQYF
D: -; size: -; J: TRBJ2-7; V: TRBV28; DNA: TGTGCCAGCAGTTTGGGACTGGCGCCCCACGAGCAGTACTTC; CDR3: CASSLGLAPHEQYF
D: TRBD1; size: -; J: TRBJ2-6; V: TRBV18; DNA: TGTGCCAGCCGCCACGGATCAGGGGGAGCTGGGGCCAACGTCCTGACTTTC; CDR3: CASRHGSGGAGANVLTF
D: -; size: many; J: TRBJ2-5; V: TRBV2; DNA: TGTGCCAGCAGTGAACAGGGGTCGACAGAGACCCAGTACTTC; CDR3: CASSEQGSTETQYF
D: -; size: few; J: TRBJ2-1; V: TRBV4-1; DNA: TGCGCCAGCAGCCAAGGCCCTTCATCCAGACTATACAATGAGCAGTTCTTC; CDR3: CASSQGPSSRLYNEQFF
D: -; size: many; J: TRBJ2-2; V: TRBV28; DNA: TGTGCCAGCAGTCCCACCCTTTTCACCGGGGAGCTGTTTTTT; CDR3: CASSPTLFTGELFF
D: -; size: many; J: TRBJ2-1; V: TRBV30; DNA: TGTGCCTGGAGTATGGATCTCGCCGAGCAGTTCTTC; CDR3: CAWSMDLAEQFF
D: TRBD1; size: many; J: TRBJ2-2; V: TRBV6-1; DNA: TGTGCCAGCACCAGACAGGGGGTATGGGAGACCGGGGAGCTGTTTTTT; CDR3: CASTRQGVWETGELFF
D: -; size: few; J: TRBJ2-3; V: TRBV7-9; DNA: TGTGCCAGCAGCTTAATCAACTACTCCGGGAAAACTAGCACAGATACGCAGTATTTT; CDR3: CASSLINYSGKTSTDTQYF
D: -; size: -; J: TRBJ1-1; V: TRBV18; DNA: TGTGCCAGCTCAGAGGGGTCGGCGAACACTGAAGCTATCTTT; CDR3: CASSEGSANTEAIF
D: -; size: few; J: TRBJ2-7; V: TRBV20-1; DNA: TGCAGTGCTAGTTTAGGGGGCTACGAGCAGTACTTC; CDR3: CSASLGGYEQYF
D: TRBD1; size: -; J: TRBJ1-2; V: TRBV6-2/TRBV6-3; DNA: TGTGCCAGCAGTGGACAGGGAGGACTATCTTACGGCTACACCTTC; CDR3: CASSGQGGLSYGYTF
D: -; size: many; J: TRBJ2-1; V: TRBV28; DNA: TGTGCCAGCAGTCGTCAGGGGGGTGGCCCCTACAATGAGCAGTTCTTC; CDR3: CASSRQGGGPYNEQFF
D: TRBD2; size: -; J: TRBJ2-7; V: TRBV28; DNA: TGTGCCAGCAGCCTAGCGGGAGGTATCTACGAGCAGTACTTC; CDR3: CASSLAGGIYEQYF
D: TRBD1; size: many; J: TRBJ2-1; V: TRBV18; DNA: TGTGCCAGCTCAACCAGTACAGGGGCCCTATACAATGAGCAGTTCTTC; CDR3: CASSTSTGALYNEQFF
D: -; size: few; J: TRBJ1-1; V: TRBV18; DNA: TGTGCCAGCTCACCTAACGCCAGGGGTCTTGGGAACACTGAAGCTTTCTTT; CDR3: CASSPNARGLGNTEAFF
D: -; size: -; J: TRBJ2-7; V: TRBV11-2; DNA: TGTGCCAGCAGCTTGCCACGCTACCCCTACGAGCAGTACTTC; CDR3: CASSLPRYPYEQYF
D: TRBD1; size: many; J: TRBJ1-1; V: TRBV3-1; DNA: TGTGCCAGCAGCCGGGGACAGGGGAGCGCTGAAGCTTTCTTT; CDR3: CASSRGQGSAEAFF
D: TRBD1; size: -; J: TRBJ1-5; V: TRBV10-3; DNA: TGTGCCACTCGGGACAGAGGAAACAATCAGCCCCAGCATTTT; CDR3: CATRDRGNNQPQHF
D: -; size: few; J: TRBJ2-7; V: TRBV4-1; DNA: TGCGCCAGCAGCCAAGATTTCGGGACAAGCTCCTACGAGCAGTACTTC; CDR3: CASSQDFGTSSYEQYF
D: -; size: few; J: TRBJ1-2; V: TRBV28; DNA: TGTGCCAGCAGTGGCGGACTCCGGGCTCATGGCTACACCTTC; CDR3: CASSGGLRAHGYTF
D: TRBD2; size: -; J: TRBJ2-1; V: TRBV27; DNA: TGTGCCAGCAGCCAACTAGCGGGAGTACACAATGAGCAGTTCTTC; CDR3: CASSQLAGVHNEQFF
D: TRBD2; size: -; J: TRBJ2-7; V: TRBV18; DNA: TGTGCCAGCTCAGGGGGACTAGCGGGAGCCAGTGAGCAGTACTTC; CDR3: CASSGGLAGASEQYF
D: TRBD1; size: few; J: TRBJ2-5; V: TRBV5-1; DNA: TGCGCCAGCAGACCTACGCTGAGGACAGGGATGTCAGAGACCCAGTACTTC; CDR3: CASRPTLRTGMSETQYF
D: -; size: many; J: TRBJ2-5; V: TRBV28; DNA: TGTGCCAGCCACGAGGGTAGTGAGACCCAGTACTTC; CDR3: CASHEGSETQYF
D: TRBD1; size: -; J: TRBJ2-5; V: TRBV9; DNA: TGTGCCAGCAGCGTAGGTAACAGGGGGCCAGAGACCCAGTACTTC; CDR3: CASSVGNRGPETQYF
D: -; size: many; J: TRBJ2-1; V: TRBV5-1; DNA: TGTGCCAGCAGCCCTGGTGGGAGTTCCTACAATGAGCAGTTCTTC; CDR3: CASSPGGSSYNEQFF
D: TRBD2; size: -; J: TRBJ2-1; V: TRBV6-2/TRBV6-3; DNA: TGTGCCAGCAGAGGGACTAGCGGGAGGGCCTACAATGAGCAGTTCTTC; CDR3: CASRGTSGRAYNEQFF
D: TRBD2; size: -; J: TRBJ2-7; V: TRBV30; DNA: TGTGCCTGGACACTAGCGGGAGGGCCCTACGAGCAGTACTTC; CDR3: CAWTLAGGPYEQYF
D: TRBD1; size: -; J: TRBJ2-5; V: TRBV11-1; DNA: TGTGCCAGCAGCAGCGCAGGGACAGGGATCCAAGAGACCCAGTACTTC; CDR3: CASSSAGTGIQETQYF
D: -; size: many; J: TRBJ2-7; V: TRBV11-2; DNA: TGTGCCAGCAGCATCTTCACAGGGCTTGACGAGCAGTACTTC; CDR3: CASSIFTGLDEQYF
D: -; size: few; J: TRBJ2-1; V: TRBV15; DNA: TGTGCCACCAGTATGGAGGGATGGGGCAATGAGCAGTTCTTC; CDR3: CATSMEGWGNEQFF
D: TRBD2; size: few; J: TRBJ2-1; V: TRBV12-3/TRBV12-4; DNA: TGTGCCAGCAGTCAGGCCCTTTTGATTCCTAGCGGGAGGAGCAATGAGCAGTTCTTC; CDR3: CASSQALLIPSGRSNEQFF